The T cell receptor beta chain under discussion was sequenced for a study of shared clonotypes between healthy human individuals. Findings and caveats of the study: What limited the represented genetic and exposure-history diversity was the small number of donors. What rarefaction showed was incomplete sorted-subset sequencing despite large depth. An anticipated effect of sequencing depth on clonotype sharing among donors was recognized. The study found 4.5% to 6% of naive CD4 clonotypes shared across several donors.

Points on this clone: Its antigen is not identified.

The V end was cut by 3 bases, the J end by 7 bases, with 13 bases between. This CDR3 has 14 residues. In germline, CDR1 is MNHNY, CDR2 SVGAGI (reference sequence). Assay used: immunoSEQ multiplex PCR; TCRdb lists only in-frame clones, some missing. The sample holds 2 million to 2.5 million clones; 95% are singletons and the top ten take over 0.1%. Sequenced sample: naive CD4+ T cells sorted from blood. Subset described: CD45RA+ positively selected. The chain employs TRBV6-6 and TRBJ2-1; TRBD2 is a possible D gene (6 bases). The clonotype comes from a man younger than 30 in good health. This CDR3 reads CASSYLAVANEQFF. CDR3 coding DNA: TGTGCCAGCAGTTATTTAGCGGTAGCTAATGAGCAGTTCTTC.